A selection of T cell receptor beta chains follows, all from one sample in a study of T cell responses to AZD1222 COVID-19 vaccine. Sequencing used immunoSEQ multiplex PCR; TCRdb keeps in-frame clones, though not all of them. Here the sample spans roughly 99,000 clones, about 85% being singletons. The material sequenced was peripheral blood, taken on day 0 of AZD1222 vaccination. The receptors come from an adult in good health. CDR3s include the opening cysteine and the closing phenylalanine or tryptophan. The D gene is left open where the match is weak. Expanded clones get a size class; other rows say once, few or many, or leave the size out.

j_call,clone_size,v_call,cdr3_length,d_call,cdr3_aa
TRBJ1-1,-,TRBV7-6,14,TRBD1,CASSPGTVNTEAFF
TRBJ1-5,-,TRBV12-3/TRBV12-4,13,-,CASSSADNQPQHF
TRBJ2-7,-,TRBV18,15,-,CASSPARTATYEQYF
TRBJ1-2,once,TRBV18,12,-,CASSPRGYGYTF
TRBJ1-4,-,TRBV7-6,15,TRBD1,CASSIQGETDEKLFF
TRBJ2-5,-,TRBV5-1,17,TRBD2,CASSFGTASGRGETQYF
TRBJ2-2,-,TRBV27,12,-,CASSRRVGELFF
TRBJ2-5,once,TRBV25-1,17,-,CASSEYQGMLLGETQYF
TRBJ2-2,many,TRBV3-1/TRBV3-2,12,-,CASSRNTGELFF
TRBJ1-2,-,TRBV2,12,TRBD1,CASSGDRAGYTF
TRBJ1-2,-,TRBV7-3,14,-,CASSLGQGSSGYTF
TRBJ2-2,once,TRBV5-6,15,TRBD1,CASSFGTGLAGELFF
TRBJ1-1,-,TRBV6-2/TRBV6-3,15,-,CASSNRGGMNTEAFF
TRBJ2-5,-,TRBV12-3/TRBV12-4,11,-,CASSRLETQYF
TRBJ1-1,-,TRBV5-1,16,TRBD1,CASSLGLGGGNTEAFF
TRBJ2-2,once,TRBV10-3,15,-,CAISAGTLNTEELFF
TRBJ1-2,-,TRBV7-9,15,TRBD1,CASSLPGTGNYGYTF
TRBJ2-7,once,TRBV3-1/TRBV3-2,17,TRBD2,CASSPGLAGKSSYEQYF
TRBJ2-7,-,TRBV9,17,TRBD2,CASSVDPSGGVLYEQYF
TRBJ1-1,few,TRBV4-3,15,-,CASSQAQGTNTEAFF
TRBJ2-5,-,TRBV7-2,16,TRBD2,CASSLVGGGVGETQYF
TRBJ2-5,-,TRBV5-6,15,-,CASSAVPPRRETQYF
TRBJ2-5,-,TRBV5-5,18,-,CASSLRWWAQGEGETQYF
TRBJ1-5,once,TRBV6-5,15,-,CASSSGTQPSQPQHF
TRBJ1-3,-,TRBV12-3/TRBV12-4,13,-,CASRPSSGNTIYF
TRBJ2-7,-,TRBV7-9,12,-,CASNEGGYEQYF
TRBJ1-6,-,TRBV6-5,15,-,CASSYSGRLNSPLHF
TRBJ1-2,few,TRBV18,15,TRBD1,CASSPGTGSQYGYTF
TRBJ2-7,-,TRBV25-1,12,-,CASSEGGREQYF
TRBJ2-2,-,TRBV11-3,14,-,CASSLDSLTGELFF
TRBJ2-2,-,TRBV5-4,13,-,CASSLVGAGELFF
TRBJ1-2,-,TRBV5-4,15,TRBD1,CASSFGDRIGDGYTF
TRBJ2-7,-,TRBV12-2,18,-,CASRLGGTGGNFCYEQYF
TRBJ1-1,-,TRBV10-3,15,-,CAISRKTAPNTEAFF
TRBJ1-1,-,TRBV27,14,-,CASSLAGGGTEAFF
TRBJ2-1,-,TRBV12-3/TRBV12-4,12,-,CASSPVEDEQFF
TRBJ2-5,-,TRBV4-2,16,TRBD2,CASSQEGRGAQETQYF
TRBJ1-2,-,TRBV9,15,-,CASSPGKGGFYGYTF
TRBJ2-1,few,TRBV5-4,14,TRBD1,CASSLRQGSGEQFF
TRBJ2-1,once,TRBV5-5,17,TRBD2,CASTPGLAGVVYNEQFF
TRBJ1-4,few,TRBV30,11,-,CAWSAGRKLFF
TRBJ1-2,-,TRBV5-4,12,-,CASSLINYGYTF
TRBJ1-1,-,TRBV3-1/TRBV3-2,18,-,CASSQVVWGRFMNTEAFF
TRBJ1-2,-,TRBV5-1,14,-,CASSLADGNYGYTF